A selection of T cell receptor beta chains follows, all from one sample in a study of cytomegalovirus exposure and HLA in healthy donors. Repertoires were generated with immunoSEQ multiplex PCR, while TCRdb's copy carries only in-frame clones and drops some. In the table there are more than 150,000 clones, about four fifths of which are singletons. Sequenced sample: PBMCs. Source of these receptors: a man aged 35 to 55 in good health and CMV-seronegative. Each CDR3 is given without its conserved first and last residue. Each record gives: CDR3 length, V gene, D gene, J gene, CDR3 protein. D genes are given only for firm matches.

>11|TRBV2|.|TRBJ1-2
ASRGGGTGGYT
>16|TRBV23-1|.|TRBJ2-2
ASSQLDRSFTGTGELF
>9|TRBV20-1|TRBD1|TRBJ2-3
SGQASDTQY
>14|TRBV7-3|.|TRBJ2-7
ASSYQYRVSSYEQY
>13|TRBV6-5|.|TRBJ2-1
ASSVGDILDNEQF
>11|TRBV6-5|TRBD1|TRBJ2-5
ASSTGGGETQY
>11|TRBV5-4|.|TRBJ1-2
ASSFGQLYGYT
>13|TRBV5-6|TRBD1|TRBJ1-2
ASSPNRGMGYGYT
>13|TRBV18|TRBD2|TRBJ2-3
ASSRLAGFTDTQY
>14|TRBV6-1|.|TRBJ2-6
ASSEFGQYGVNVLT
>13|TRBV7-6|TRBD1|TRBJ2-7
ASSPTGSGSYEQY
>15|TRBV28|TRBD1|TRBJ1-1
ASSPRTGGAGNTEAF
>14|TRBV28|.|TRBJ2-1
ASSSGGPSSYNEQF
>14|TRBV5-4|TRBD2|TRBJ2-3
ASSLTSGINTDTQY
>13|TRBV11-3|.|TRBJ2-1
ASSLQGSRGNEQF
>12|TRBV4-3|.|TRBJ2-7
ASSQDLTGSLQY
>15|TRBV6-4|TRBD2|TRBJ2-1
ASRAGGLAGGYNEQF
>11|TRBV6-5|.|TRBJ1-5
ASSFRSHQPQH
>11|TRBV18|.|TRBJ2-4
ASSPPLIYIQY
>13|TRBV28|TRBD2|TRBJ2-1
ASSGLAGVGNEQF
>13|TRBV4-1|TRBD1|TRBJ2-5
ASSQGGGHQETQY
>12|TRBV30|TRBD1|TRBJ2-7
AWGRWTGGGEQY
>9|TRBV6-5|.|TRBJ2-1
ASSLYNEQF
>13|TRBV7-2|.|TRBJ2-5
ASSPRQVGSETQY
>16|TRBV5-4|TRBD1|TRBJ2-6
ASSPAQGALSGANVLT
>13|TRBV30|.|TRBJ2-1
AWSVSSGPYNEQF
>14|TRBV7-2|TRBD1|TRBJ1-1
ASSDSFRGENTEAF
>12|TRBV7-9|TRBD1|TRBJ2-5
ASSHTGGSGIQY
>13|TRBV5-1|TRBD1|TRBJ2-5
ASSWDGTGTETQY
>11|TRBV5-8|TRBD2|TRBJ2-7
ASSSGLAYEQY
>12|TRBV7-2|TRBD1|TRBJ1-2
ASSRQGADYGYT
>15|TRBV19|TRBD1|TRBJ2-1
ASSIGDRESSYNEQF
>12|TRBV7-9|TRBD2|TRBJ2-1
ASSFLAGYNEQF
>13|TRBV2|TRBD1|TRBJ1-1
ASSNTATGAAEAF
>14|TRBV7-8|.|TRBJ2-3
ASYAGRGALKDTQY
>10|TRBV27|.|TRBJ2-3
ASSLRGSTQY
>14|TRBV6-6|TRBD1|TRBJ1-2
ASSYRGQGAIYGYT
>13|TRBV7-6|TRBD1|TRBJ1-1
ASSLEAPGGTEAF
>14|TRBV29-1|.|TRBJ2-6
SVEDPGQSGANVLT
>11|TRBV12-5|.|TRBJ1-2
ASGLDFNYGYT